This entry concerns a single T cell receptor beta chain. These data originate in a study of blood T cell repertoires in COVID-19. On the study more broadly: Both acute and convalescent COVID-19 samples were obtained from the United States, Italy and Spain. T cells, B-cell-depleted T cells, or PBMCs supplied cDNA or gDNA.

Germline V gene lookup returns CDR1 LNHDA and CDR2 SQIVND (reference sequence). Trimming removed 3 bases from V and 8 bases from J, with 11 bases in between. The length of the CDR3 is 13 residues. Authors' processing steps: Amplified reference gene primers provided the basis for estimating nucleated cell counts. Produced via immunoSEQ multiplex PCR; TCRdb's table is partial and in-frame only. V, J and clone size are those of that table, while D and trimming were read from the DNA. In the table there are under 200,000 clones, approximately 91% of which are singletons. The sample was peripheral blood. The source is a man aged 18-30 years with active or convalescent COVID-19. This chain links TRBV19 with TRBJ1-5; weak D call: TRBD1 (6 bases). CDR3 amino acids: CASSIERGKPQHF. DNA of the CDR3: TGTGCCAGTAGTATTGAGAGGGGGAAGCCCCAGCATTTT.